This T cell receptor (beta chain) was retrieved from a study of vaccination effects on CD4 cells after COVID-19. Study observations and caveats: In convalescents, spike-reactive clones (those seen post-vaccine) were mainly new vaccine-induced clones. Among infection- and vaccine-induced clones, marked clonal contraction occurred late after vaccination.

Trimming cost V 5 bases and J 9 bases, with 11 bases left between them. CDR1 is ENHRY, CDR2 SYGVKD, per germline. The length of the CDR3 is 13 residues. Measured with immunoSEQ multiplex PCR; TCRdb has only the in-frame clones, and not every one. The sample holds around 50,000 clones, over 60% seen once. A word on this clone: Its antigen is undetermined.

Upon completion of around eleven days in culture, CD4+ T cells were isolated. SARS-CoV-2 infected the person between March and December 2020, as confirmed by PCR. Each participant was administered two doses of either the BNT162b2 or the mRNA-1273 vaccine. Researchers swapped half the medium for IL-2 medium on both days 3 and 7. This material consisted of CD4+ T cells from PBMCs cultured without peptide, taken after COVID-19 vaccination. The chain couples TRBV10-3 to TRBJ1-6; D is uncertain. This receptor was taken from a human donor who had a prior SARS-CoV-2 infection. CDR3 sequence reads: CAISPSPPSPLHF. The DNA for the CDR3 is TGTGCCATCAGTCCTAGTCCCCCTTCACCCCTCCACTTT.